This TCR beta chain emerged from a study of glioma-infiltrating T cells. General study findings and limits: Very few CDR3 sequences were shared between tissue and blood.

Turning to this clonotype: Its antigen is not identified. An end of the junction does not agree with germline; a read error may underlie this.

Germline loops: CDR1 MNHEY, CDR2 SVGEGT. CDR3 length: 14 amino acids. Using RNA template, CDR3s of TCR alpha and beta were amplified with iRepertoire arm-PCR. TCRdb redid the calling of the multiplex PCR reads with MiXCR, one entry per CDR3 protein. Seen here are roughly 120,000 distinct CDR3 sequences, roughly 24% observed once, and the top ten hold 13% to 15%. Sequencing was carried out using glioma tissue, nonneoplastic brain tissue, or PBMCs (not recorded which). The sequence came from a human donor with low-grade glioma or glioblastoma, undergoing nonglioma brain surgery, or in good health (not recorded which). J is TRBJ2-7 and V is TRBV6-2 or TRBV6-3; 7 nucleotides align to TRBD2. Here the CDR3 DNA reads TGCGCCAGCAGTTATGGGCGGGAGAGGGTCGAGCGGTACTTC. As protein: CASSYGRERVERYF.